The 6 T cell receptor beta chains presented below share a single source sample, sequenced in a study of identical twins. TCRdb redid the calling of the 5' RACE reads with MiXCR, one entry per CDR3 protein. This table holds under 900,000 distinct CDR3 sequences, 12% found once. This sample also appeared in a second study, on yellow fever vaccine responses in identical twins.

The sequencing input was PBMCs. The receptors come from a woman between 18 and 29 years old in good health.

Only one count was recorded for this clonotype. The CDR3 sequence is CASSLQRGGHQETQYF. In DNA form, the CDR3 reads TGTGCCAGCAGCTTACAACGGGGGGGCCACCAAGAGACCCAGTACTTC. This chain joins TRBV7-6 and TRBJ2-5; 8 bases are shared with TRBD2. Germline lookup yields CDR1 SGHVS and CDR2 FNYEAQ. V was pared by 2 bases and J by 0 bases, with 5 bases of the junction left unmatched. There are 16 residues in the CDR3.

This clonotype was detected only a few times. The chain carries TRBV5-1 and TRBJ2-5; maybe TRBD2 (5 bases). This CDR3 spans 14 amino acids. Germline V gene lookup returns CDR1 SGHRS and CDR2 YFSETQ. V was shortened by 4 bases and J by 2 bases, with 12 bases between the two germline ends. The CDR3 nucleotides read TGCGCCAGCAGCCGCGGGCACCCACAAGAGACCCAGTACTTC. It encodes CASSRGHPQETQYF.

This clonotype was detected many times. V gene TRBV7-9 combines with J gene TRBJ1-1, with D perhaps TRBD1 (6 bases). Germline CDR1 and CDR2: SEHNR and FQNEAQ (reference sequence). The CDR3 length is 14 residues. V was pared by 5 bases and J by 4 bases, with 14 bases between. The CDR3 DNA is TGTGCCAGCAGCCAACAGGGCCCCAGCACTGAAGCTTTCTTT. This gives the protein CASSQQGPSTEAFF.

The J gene is TRBJ2-2, the V gene TRBV12-3 or TRBV12-4; D might be TRBD2 (8 bases). The CDR3 is 19 residues long. Between the trimmed V and J ends, which lost 8 bases and 0 bases, there was a span of 25 bases. For the CDR3, the DNA is TGTGCCAGCTGTCCGGGGGGGACAGACCATTCGACGAACACCGGGGAGCTGTTTTTT. Amino acids: CASCPGGTDHSTNTGELFF.

This clonotype was counted at least ten times. The chain recombines TRBV9 with TRBJ2-3; D call uncertain. The CDR3 is made up of 14 amino acids. CDR1 and CDR2 (germline): SGDLS, YYNGEE. Trimming stripped 3 bases from V and 3 bases from J, with 11 bases between. The DNA of the CDR3 is TGTGCCAGCAGCGGATTGGAGTTGACAGATACGCAGTATTTT. Its translation is CASSGLELTDTQYF.

There are a few counts of this clonotype. The DNA for the CDR3 is TGTGCCAGCAGTACGCCGGGCCGCTCCTACAATGAGCAGTTCTTC. Its translation is CASSTPGRSYNEQFF. The chain carries TRBV6-1 and TRBJ2-1; no definite D call. CDR1 is MNHNS and CDR2 is SASEGT in the germline V gene. Between the trimmed V and J ends, which lost 5 bases and 0 bases, there was a span of 11 bases. This CDR3 spans 15 amino acids.